This T cell receptor (beta chain) was profiled in a study of blood T cell repertoires in COVID-19. Across the whole study: There were acute and convalescent COVID-19 samples, and they came from the United States, Italy and Spain. PBMCs, B-cell-depleted T cells, or T cells provided the cDNA or gDNA that made up the material.

This clone has only a few counts. The CDR3 loop spans 15 amino acids. CDR1 is SGHRS and CDR2 is YFSETQ in the germline V gene. V dropped 4 bases and J dropped 5; count of bases not matched to a gene: 4. In the authors' methods: By means of reference gene primer amplification, nucleated cell counts were estimated. This table comes from immunoSEQ multiplex PCR, and its TCRdb copy is limited to in-frame clones, with some not included. D and trimming were read from the DNA, whereas the V and J calls and clone size are those reported in that table. The sample records around 190,000 clones, less than 85% being singletons.

This receptor was taken from a woman aged 45-60 years with acute or convalescent COVID-19. The J gene is TRBJ2-3, the V gene TRBV5-1; TRBD2 aligns across 13 bases. Sequenced sample: peripheral blood. The CDR3 reads CASSGLAGDGDTQYF. The CDR3, as DNA: TGCGCCAGCAGCGGACTAGCGGGAGATGGAGATACGCAGTATTTT.